The T cell receptor (beta chain) described here comes from a study of T-cell reconstitution after alpha-beta-depleted transplantation in children. For TCRbeta, the library was prepared with unique molecular identifiers. TCRdb ran MiXCR on the PCR reads and lists one entry per CDR3 protein. The sample consists of hundreds of thousands of distinct CDR3 sequences, 10% of them appearing once. This clonotype was counted only a few times. Its specificity is unknown. Findings and limits, study-wide: Expanded clones from the graft, numbering several hundred, reportedly supplied alpha-beta T cells about two months after transplant. One year post-transplant, T-cell counts and diversity were largely derived from T cells produced anew.

The CDR3 has 15 amino acids. CDR1 is SGHDT, CDR2 YYEEEE, per germline. Trimming removed 4 bases at V and 0 bases at J, with 12 bases between. This clonotype originated in a child between 2 and 9 years old with inherited bone marrow failure, due to receive a stem cell transplant. The sample consisted of PBMCs, taken before TCRalphabeta/CD19-depleted stem cell transplant. The J gene is TRBJ2-3, the V gene TRBV5-6; D not resolved. The chain's CDR3 is CASSPRHRSTDTQYF. CDR3 DNA: TGTGCCAGCAGCCCTAGACACCGAAGCACAGATACGCAGTATTTT.